This T cell receptor beta chain was recorded in a study of T cells expressing NK-cell markers. Using the 5' RACE reads, TCRdb records one entry per CDR3 protein without DNA. In all, the sample yields under 600,000 distinct CDR3 sequences. The germline gives CDR1 KGHDR, CDR2 SFDVKD. This CDR3 is built from 15 residues. This receptor was obtained from a woman in her fifties or sixties in good health. The chain combines TRBV24-1 with TRBJ2-4. Input material: blood T cells: a sorted CD56 or NKG2C T cell subset, CD4+ or CD8+ T cells, or bulk PBMC T cells (not recorded which). The chain's CDR3 is CATSDPSGSKNIQYF.